This T cell receptor beta chain was obtained from a study of early T cells in non-severe SARS-CoV-2 infection listed by TCRdb under 2021. At the level of the whole study: Because TCR sequencing relied on bulk RNA taken from unsorted whole blood, pairing of alpha and beta chains was not possible.

General study outcomes and caveats: VDJdb matching was skewed toward anti-spike CD8 responses, so virus-specific expansions were likely underestimated and private and CD4 specificities were missed.

Set within a cohort of healthcare workers in London, UK, this nested case-control study involved weekly PCR testing of nasopharyngeal swabs along with blood sampling. Between 23 and 31 March 2020, the week of the UK lockdown, healthcare workers were enrolled and then followed up weekly for as long as 16 weeks. A distance of 12 bases separates the germline ends of V and J, which lose 5 bases and 6 bases respectively. Including cysteine and phenylalanine, the CDR3 has 13 amino acids. Only the CDR3 portion is preserved as DNA: 39 bases, with reading frame beginning at the first base. The germline V gene provides CDR1 SGHTA and CDR2 FQGTGA. Points on this clonotype: Its recognized antigen is unknown. Base qualities are not provided; no much larger clone lies one nucleotide away.

Libraries were built with 5' RACE. Sequenced on a NextSeq 500. Unique molecular identifiers were attached to individual cDNA molecules in the TCR library protocol so that sequencing error and PCR bias could be corrected. Both TCR alpha and beta chains were sequenced, and tight co-correlation was observed between alpha and beta sequence abundances in each sample. On the study's bioinformatics: Decombinator V4 was used to perform V gene, J gene and CDR3 annotation of TCR sequences. TCRs were defined as expanded if a significant change between any two time points was detected under a Poisson model with p below 0.0001. Abundances of TCRs were expressed as counts per million after normalisation to the total number of TCRs sequenced in each sample. MAIT TCRs were defined by TRAV1-2 paired with TRAJ12, TRAJ20 or TRAJ33, and iNKT TCRs by TRAV10 paired with TRAJ18. VDJdb, accessed on 1 November 2021, was searched for TCRs annotated for CMV, EBV and SARS-CoV-2, and TCRs annotated for more than one antigen were excluded. The public reads were reprocessed in TCRdb via fastp at Q25 and MiXCR, keeping in-frame beta chains. Under each unique CDR3 protein, matching rows form one entry showing the most common genes and DNA. What appears here as the V and J calls and clone size reflects TCRdb's work, not the paper's. For this sample the table gives around 80,000 distinct CDR3 sequences, of which roughly an eighth were detected only once. Approximately 6.5% of the sample is held by the ten biggest clonotypes.

Specimen: whole blood. In this chain, TRBV7-3 is recombined with TRBJ2-3; the D segment cannot be called with confidence. This TCR came from an adult who was a healthcare worker with PCR-confirmed SARS-CoV-2 infection or an uninfected control (not recorded which). The sequenced DNA is TGTGCCAGCAGCCCCCCTGGCAGTGATACGCAGTATTTT. This translates into CASSPPGSDTQYF.